The text below deals with one T cell receptor (beta chain). Its antigen is currently not known. The input lacks base qualities; no much larger clone sits a single base away. Healthy HIV-negative adults with no recently reported acute infections or vaccinations were included as donors. Every donor was a Caucasian adult living in Nashville, Tennessee, USA. Magnetic negative selection was used to enrich CD4+ T cells, after which naive cells were positively selected on CD45RA and the negative fraction became the memory subset. Blood was obtained by leukapheresis, after which PBMCs were separated by Ficoll-Histopaque density gradient centrifugation and cryopreserved in liquid nitrogen vapor phase. Analytical flow cytometry was used to check the purity and quantity of every magnetically sorted T cell population. From each sorted fraction, genomic DNA was isolated and quantified by UV absorbance on a Nanodrop 2000c.

Its CDR3 holds 15 amino acids, cysteine through phenylalanine. CDR3 DNA only is kept here, 45 bases in frame from base 1. V has 5 bases trimmed and J has 7 bases trimmed; junction bases matching no gene number 7. The germline V gene (reference sequence) specifies SEHNR as CDR1 and FQNEAQ as CDR2. The sample belongs to a study of shared clonotypes between healthy human individuals (TCRdb year 2020). Context from the whole study: Three men and two women, aged 18 to 49 years, made up the cohort. For each donor, CD4 naive and CD4 memory were each given three plates, CD8 naive was given two plates, and CD8 memory was given one plate. The study deeply sequenced blood TCR repertoires of roughly five healthy adults to estimate repertoire size and the extent of clonotype sharing between individuals. To increase sequencing depth and limit assay-specific biases, different laboratories used diverse techniques to prepare libraries and sequence TCR repertoires. Between about 0.94 and 10 billion PBMCs per donor were obtained by leukapheresis. General findings and caveats noted by the study authors: When a few donors were compared, the shared fraction of clonotypes was about 5% for naive CD4, roughly 3.3% for naive CD8, about 2.5% for memory CD4, and 0.35% to 0.4% for memory CD8. Higher generation probabilities were observed for clonotypes shared by all four sorted-subset donors than for non-shared clonotypes. Estimated clonotype richness was generally larger for naive than for memory subsets. The small number of donors limited the genetic and exposure-history diversity represented. Incomplete sequencing was indicated by rarefaction of sorted-subset datasets, despite the large sequencing depth. Pairwise subsampling led to the expectation that sequencing depth would affect the degree of clonotype sharing among donors. Sampling was restricted to blood, and TCR repertoires in tissues likely differ from the TCR repertoires found in blood.

TCR CDR3 regions were amplified from genomic DNA by multiplex PCR using the deep immunoSEQ assay. Extracted genomic DNA from each cell subset was spread evenly across all wells of several immunoSEQ 96-well plates, with each plate serving as a replicate. For sorted subsets, around 200 ng genomic DNA, equal to some 30,000 T cell genomes, was loaded into each replicate PCR. Purified libraries were measured with a Qubit 3.0 fluorometer, size-checked on a Bioanalyzer 2100, and measured again with the KAPA Library Quantification kit. Every immunoSEQ 96-well plate was sequenced on a separate single-read 150-cycle Illumina NextSeq 550 flow cell. The original methods were these. Because the immunoSEQ output held only junctional sequences and lacked quality scores, the filtering could not match the filtering applied to full-length reads. Sequences were annotated with PyIR, a Python wrapper for IgBLAST v1.9, and V/J genes and CDR3 were assigned using IMGT germline references. Reads were filtered out if the reads had weak V/J assignments (E-value above 1e-6), no CDR3, stop codons, out-of-frame junctions, or ambiguous translated residues. V3J clonotypes were defined as sequences sharing the same inferred V gene, J gene, and CDR3 amino acid sequence. To compute the percentage overlap between repertoires, the number of shared unique clonotypes was divided by the size of the smaller repertoire. Repertoire richness was assessed with RTK rarefaction, the Chao1 estimator, and Recon v2.1 estimates of unobserved clonotypes. Generation probabilities for all TCRbeta clonotypes obtained by the gDNA method from a few donors were computed using OLGA. This immuneACCESS table, as held by TCRdb, lists in-frame sequences with V and J called but not all clones. Of the missing ones, under half trace to an unresolved V gene in checked studies; the others have no known cause. V and J calls and clone size are as listed in that table; D and trimming were resolved from the DNA. The sample table records about 1.5 million clones; 95% to 99% of these occur just once. Clones ranked in the top ten supply around 0.47% of the sample.

This receptor was obtained from a man aged 25 to 45 in good health. The source material was naive CD4+ T cells sorted from blood. The cell subset or site label corresponds to: CD45RA+ positively selected. In this chain, TRBV7-9 is recombined with TRBJ2-1; 11 middle bases align to TRBD2. This receptor has the CDR3 CASSALAGVRNEQFF. The base sequence is TGTGCCAGCAGCGCACTAGCGGGAGTCCGGAATGAGCAGTTCTTC.